These 20 T cell receptor beta chains were sequenced from one sample in a study of blood T cell repertoires in COVID-19. Profiling relied on immunoSEQ multiplex PCR, and the TCRdb table lists in-frame clones only, not all of them. Of hundreds of thousands of clones in the sample, around nine tenths are singletons; the top ten hold roughly 8.3%. The specimen sequenced was peripheral blood. The origin of the receptors is a woman in her 50s with COVID-19, enrolled during active disease.

As for this clone: Other DNA sequences of this sample code for an identical CDR3. This sequence joins TRBV9 and TRBJ1-5; unclear D gene. Trimming removed 0 bases at V and 1 base at J, with 5 bases between. Per the germline V gene, CDR1 is SGDLS and CDR2 is YYNGEE. The CDR3 is 14 residues long. The CDR3, as DNA: TGTGCCAGCAGCGTAGGAGGGAGCAATCAGCCCCAGCATTTT. It is translated as CASSVGGSNQPQHF.

V is TRBV29-1 and J is TRBJ1-2, with no clear D. CDR1 and CDR2 from the germline V gene are SQVTM and ANQGSEA. This CDR3 has 11 residues. V lost 5 bases, J lost 2 bases, and 6 bases lay in between. The CDR3 here is CSVSVNYGYTF. CDR3 DNA sequence: TGCAGCGTTTCAGTCAACTATGGCTACACCTTC.

The V call is TRBV2, the J call TRBJ1-2; D remains ambiguous. Trimming took off 6 bases at V and 6 bases at J, with 14 bases between the two ends. The length of the CDR3 is 13 residues. CDR1 SNHLY and CDR2 FYNNEI come from the germline V gene. The CDR3 spells CASSSGLRDGYTF. DNA of the CDR3: TGTGCCAGCAGCTCCGGGTTACGGGATGGCTACACCTTC.

In nucleotides, the CDR3 is TGTGCTAGTTCAGGGGCGCTAAGTGTGACTGAAGCTTTCTTT. Protein product: CASSGALSVTEAFF. This sequence joins TRBV12-5 and TRBJ1-1; tentative D call: TRBD1 (6 bases). Germline CDR1 reads LGHNT; CDR2 reads FRNRAP. V lost 8 bases and J lost 5, with 18 bases in between. The CDR3 contains 14 residues.

V is TRBV5-4 and J is TRBJ2-7; maybe TRBD2 (6 bases). V gave up 2 bases and J gave up 5 bases, with 11 bases separating them. This CDR3 is 13 amino acids long. Germline CDR1 is SGHNT and CDR2 is YYREEE (reference sequence). The CDR3 DNA is TGTGCCAGCAGCTTAGGAGGGATCCACGAGCAGTACTTC. It encodes CASSLGGIHEQYF.

This chain joins TRBV12-3 or TRBV12-4 and TRBJ1-1; D is ambiguous. The length of the CDR3 is 13 residues. V lost 2 bases and J 4 bases, leaving 8 bases between the germline ends. The CDR3 sequence is CASSLLGSTEAFF. As DNA, the CDR3 is TGTGCCAGCAGTTTACTGGGGAGCACTGAAGCTTTCTTT.

The chain combines TRBV5-4 with TRBJ2-7; perhaps TRBD1 as D (5 bases). Germline values: CDR1 SGHNT, CDR2 YYREEE (reference sequence). V shed 0 bases and J shed 0 bases, with 13 bases lying between them. CDR3 length equals 16 residues. CDR3 DNA sequence: TGTGCCAGCAGCTTGGACTTGGAGACAGTCTCCTACGAGCAGTACTTC. It codes for CASSLDLETVSYEQYF.

V usage is TRBV5-6 and J usage is TRBJ1-2, with a tentative D call TRBD1 (5 bases). The germline gives CDR1 SGHDT, CDR2 YYEEEE. Trimming stripped 1 base from V and 2 bases from J, with 9 bases between. The CDR3 runs 14 residues. This CDR3 reads CASSLLGPNYGYTF. The DNA of the CDR3 is TGTGCCAGCAGCTTGCTGGGGCCCAACTATGGCTACACCTTC.

The CDR3 is CASSIRGVTEAFF. Written as DNA, the CDR3 is TGTGCCAGCAGCATCCGGGGGGTAACTGAAGCTTTCTTT. This sequence joins TRBV5-5 and TRBJ1-1; tentatively, D is TRBD1 (5 bases). Trimming took 4 bases from V and 5 from J, leaving 12 bases between them. The CDR3 sequence is 13 residues long. CDR1 is SGHKS, CDR2 YYEKEE, per germline (reference sequence).

This chain joins TRBV3-1 (or the pseudogene TRBV3-2) and TRBJ2-3, with 11 bases aligning to TRBD2. The V gene end was trimmed by 4 bases and the J gene end by 6 bases; junction bases not matched to a gene: 9. Germline values: CDR1 LGHDT, CDR2 YNNKEL (reference sequence). The CDR3 contains 16 residues. The CDR3, as DNA: TGTGCCAGCAGCCCCCGACTAGCGGGGCTTGGGGATACGCAGTATTTT. Protein: CASSPRLAGLGDTQYF.

This chain connects TRBV5-4 to TRBJ1-2; D gene ambiguous. Trimming left V 0 bases short and J 8 bases short, with 11 bases between. The CDR3 has 13 amino acids. CDR1 and CDR2 from the germline V gene are SGHNT and YYREEE (reference sequence). The CDR3 loop is CASSLDSILGYTF. As DNA, the CDR3 is TGTGCCAGCAGCTTGGACAGCATCCTAGGCTACACCTTC.

This chain uses TRBV27 with TRBJ1-2, with D unresolved. Deletions cut 5 bases from V and 5 bases from J, with 9 bases between. Germline-derived CDR1 and CDR2 are MNHEY and SMNVEV (reference sequence). The CDR3 sequence is 12 residues long. CDR3 sequence: CASSATGYGYTF. CDR3 nucleotides: TGTGCCAGCAGTGCGACGGGGTATGGCTACACCTTC.

V gene TRBV30 combines with J gene TRBJ1-4; 9 nucleotides agree with TRBD1. CDR1 and CDR2 from the germline V gene are GTSNPN and SVGIG (reference sequence). V was clipped by 0 bases and J by 8 bases; unmatched bases: 4. The CDR3 runs 14 residues. The chain's CDR3 is CAWSVGTGTEKLFF. The CDR3 region has the DNA TGTGCCTGGAGTGTGGGGACAGGGACCGAAAAACTGTTTTTT.

The chain has TRBV3-1 (or the pseudogene TRBV3-2) and TRBJ1-1, with TRBD1 matching over 7 bases. CDR3 length: 14 amino acids. Germline CDR1 LGHDT, CDR2 YNNKEL (reference sequence). J lost 7 bases, V lost 4 bases, and 9 bases had no gene match. CDR3 in DNA: TGTGCCAGCAGCCCCACGTCTACAGGGGTTGAAGCTTTCTTT. This translates into CASSPTSTGVEAFF.

This clone was counted between two and nine times. This chain links TRBV28 with TRBJ1-5; 8 bases align to TRBD1. The V gene end was trimmed by 6 bases and the J gene end by 5 bases; junction bases not matched to a gene: 12. Germline loops: CDR1 MDHEN, CDR2 SYDVKM. CDR3 size: 16 residues. CDR3 loop: CASSSPRTGWDQPQHF. CDR3 nucleotide sequence: TGTGCCAGCAGCTCCCCCCGGACAGGGTGGGATCAGCCCCAGCATTTT.

The chain carries TRBV30 and TRBJ2-3; D is possibly TRBD1 (6 bases). The germline gives CDR1 GTSNPN, CDR2 SVGIG (reference sequence). This CDR3 is 16 amino acids long. Trimming pared 3 bases from V and 1 base from J, leaving 17 bases between. The CDR3 region is CAWRRTQGEGTDTQYF. In nucleotides, the CDR3 is TGTGCCTGGAGGAGGACACAGGGAGAGGGCACAGATACGCAGTATTTT.

J is TRBJ2-5 and V is TRBV6-6, with D possibly being TRBD1 (6 bases). V was pared by 4 bases and J by 4 bases, with 16 bases between. Looked up from germline, CDR1 is MNHNY and CDR2 is SVGAGI (reference sequence). The CDR3 runs to 15 residues. The chain's CDR3 is CASSSTGYLGETQYF. CDR3 coding DNA: TGTGCCAGCAGTTCCACAGGGTATTTAGGAGAGACCCAGTACTTC.

J is TRBJ2-7 and V is TRBV6-2 or TRBV6-3, with D possibly matching TRBD2 (6 bases). CDR1 and CDR2 (germline): MNHEY, SVGEGT. V lost 3 bases and J 1 base, leaving 10 bases between the germline ends. The CDR3 is 14 residues long. The CDR3 nucleotides are TGTGCCAGCAGTTATCGGGCGGGATCCTACGAGCAGTACTTC. Residues: CASSYRAGSYEQYF.

The chain joins TRBV4-1 to TRBJ1-6; no clear D. The germline V and J ends were trimmed by 3 bases and 0 bases, with 6 bases remaining between them. This CDR3 is built from 15 residues. Germline V gives CDR1 MGHRA, CDR2 YSYEKL. The CDR3 here is CASSHGSSYNSPLHF. In nucleotides, the CDR3 is TGCGCCAGCAGCCACGGGAGCTCCTATAATTCACCCCTCCACTTT.

CDR3 bases: TGTGCTAGTGGCTGGGTCGGGGTAACAGATACGCAGTATTTT. This codes for CASGWVGVTDTQYF. The chain combines TRBV12-5 with TRBJ2-3; tentatively, D is TRBD2 (5 bases). Germline lookup yields CDR1 LGHNT and CDR2 FRNRAP. V was shortened by 6 bases and J by 3 bases, with 13 bases between the two germline ends. CDR3 size: 14 residues.